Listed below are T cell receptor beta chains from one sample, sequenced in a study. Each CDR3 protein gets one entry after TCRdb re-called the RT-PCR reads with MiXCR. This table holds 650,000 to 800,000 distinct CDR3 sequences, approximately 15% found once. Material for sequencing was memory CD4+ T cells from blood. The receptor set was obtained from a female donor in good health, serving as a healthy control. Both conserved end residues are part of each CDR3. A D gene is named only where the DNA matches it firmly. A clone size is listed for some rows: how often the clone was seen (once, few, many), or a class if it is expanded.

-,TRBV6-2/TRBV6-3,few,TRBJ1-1,TGTGCCAGCAGTTTTCCGCTACGGAACACTGAAGCTTTCTTT,CASSFPLRNTEAFF
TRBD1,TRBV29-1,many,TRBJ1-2,TGCAGCGTTGAAGTGACAGGGAGTAGCTACACCTTC,CSVEVTGSSYTF
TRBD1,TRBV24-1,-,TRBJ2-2,TGTGCCACCACCGACCAGGGGGCCCCCGGGGAGCTGTTTTTT,CATTDQGAPGELFF
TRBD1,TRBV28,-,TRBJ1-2,TGTGCCAGCAGTCCGCCGGGACAGCTGGGGTTGCGTGGCTACACCTTC,CASSPPGQLGLRGYTF
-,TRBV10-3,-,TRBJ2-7,TGTGCCATCAGTGAGGGGTCGGGGGTTACCTACGAGCAGTACTTC,CAISEGSGVTYEQYF
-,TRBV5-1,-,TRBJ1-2,TGCGCCAGCAGCGCGGGCCCCGGTGGCTACACCTTC,CASSAGPGGYTF
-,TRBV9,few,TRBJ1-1,TGTGCCAGCAGCGTAGTTGGGGAAAGCACTGAAGCTTTCTTT,CASSVVGESTEAFF
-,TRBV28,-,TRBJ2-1,TGTGCCAGCAGTTTAGAGGCCGCCCCAGAGCAGTTCTTC,CASSLEAAPEQFF
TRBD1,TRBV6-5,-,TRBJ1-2,TGTGCCAGCAGTGATACCGGGACAGGGATCTATGGCTACACCTTC,CASSDTGTGIYGYTF
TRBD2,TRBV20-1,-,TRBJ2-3,TGCAGTGCTAGTATCGGACTAGCGAAAGTCACAGATACGCAGTATTTT,CSASIGLAKVTDTQYF
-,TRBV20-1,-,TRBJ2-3,TGCAGTCCGAGGGGGGGAGACGCAGATACGCAGTATTTT,CSPRGGDADTQYF
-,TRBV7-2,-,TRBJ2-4,TGTGCCAGCAGCCCACGAGAGGGACAGTACTTC,CASSPREGQYF
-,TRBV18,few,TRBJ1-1,TGTGCCAGCTCACCATCCTCGGGGCGTTCTGAAGCTTTCTTT,CASSPSSGRSEAFF
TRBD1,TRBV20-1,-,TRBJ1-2,TGCAGTGCTTACAGGGGATCGGGAGGCTACACCTTC,CSAYRGSGGYTF
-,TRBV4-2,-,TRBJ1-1,TGTGCCAGCAGCCCTGGGCAGGTGGCGAACACTGAAGCTTTCTTT,CASSPGQVANTEAFF
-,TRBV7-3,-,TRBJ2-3,TGTGCCAGCCGGCGGGAACGGTTAGATACGCAGTATTTT,CASRRERLDTQYF
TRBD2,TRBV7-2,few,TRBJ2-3,TGTGCCAGCAGCACCCGGTTGGCGGGGGGAGGGACAGATACGCAGTATTTT,CASSTRLAGGGTDTQYF
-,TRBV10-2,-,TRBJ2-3,TGCGCCAGCAGTGAAACCAAAGGCACAGGTACGCAGTATTTT,CASSETKGTGTQYF
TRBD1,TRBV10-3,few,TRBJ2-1,TGTGCCACCGAAGGACAGGGCTTATACAATGAGCAGTTCTTC,CATEGQGLYNEQFF
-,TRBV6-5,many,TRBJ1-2,TGTGCCACCTCCTCGGTTTCGCATGGCTACACCTTC,CATSSVSHGYTF
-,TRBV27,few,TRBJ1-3,TGTGCCAGCAGTTTTCCTGGAAACACCATATATTTT,CASSFPGNTIYF
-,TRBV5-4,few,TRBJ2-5,TGTGTTCAGGGTGGTGAGACCCAGTACTTC,CVQGGETQYF
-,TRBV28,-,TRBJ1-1,TGTGCCAGCAGTTTACTGGGACACCAAGCTTTCTTT,CASSLLGHQAFF
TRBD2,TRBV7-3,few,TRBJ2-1,TGTGCCAGCAGCTCGCTAGCGGGGGAATACAATGAGCAGTTCTTC,CASSSLAGEYNEQFF
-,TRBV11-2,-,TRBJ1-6,TGTGCCAGCAGCCGGGGGACAAATAATTCACCCCTCCACTTT,CASSRGTNNSPLHF
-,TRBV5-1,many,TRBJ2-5,TGTGCCAGCAGCTTAGCGTACCAAGAGACCCAGTACTTC,CASSLAYQETQYF
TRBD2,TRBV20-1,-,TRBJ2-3,TGCAGTGCCGAGACTAGCGGGAGGGCCAGGGCTTTGGATACGCAGTATTTT,CSAETSGRARALDTQYF
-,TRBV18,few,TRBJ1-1,TGTGCCAGCTCACCAGGGTCAGCAGACTATATGAACACTGAAGCTTTCTTT,CASSPGSADYMNTEAFF
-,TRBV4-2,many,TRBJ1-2,TGTGCCAGCAGCCAAGGACTTTGGGATGGCTACACCTTC,CASSQGLWDGYTF
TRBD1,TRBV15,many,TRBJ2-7,TGTGCCACCAGTCGGGACAGTTCCTACGAGCAGTACTTC,CATSRDSSYEQYF
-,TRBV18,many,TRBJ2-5,TGTGCCAGCTCACCCCCGAACCAAGAGACCCAGTACTTC,CASSPPNQETQYF
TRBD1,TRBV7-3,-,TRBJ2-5,TGTGCCAGCAGCAAACAGGGGGCGGGAGAGACCCAGTACTTC,CASSKQGAGETQYF
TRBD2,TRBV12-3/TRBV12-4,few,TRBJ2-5,TGTGCCAGCAGTCTGTGGGAGGGCCAAGAGACCCAGTACTTC,CASSLWEGQETQYF
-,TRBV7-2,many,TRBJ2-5,TGTGCCAGCAGCAAAGCAGGGCAGGGAAGGGAGACCCAGTACTTC,CASSKAGQGRETQYF
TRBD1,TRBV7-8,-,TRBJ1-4,TGTGCCAGCAGCTTAGGCCGCCGGGGACAGGCAACTAATGAAAAACTGTTTTTT,CASSLGRRGQATNEKLFF
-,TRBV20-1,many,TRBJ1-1,TGCAGTGCTAGAAGGTGGGACACTGAAGCTTTCTTT,CSARRWDTEAFF
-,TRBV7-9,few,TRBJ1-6,TGTGCCAGCAGCTTGGACCGGTTTTTACGCTCACCCCTCCACTTT,CASSLDRFLRSPLHF
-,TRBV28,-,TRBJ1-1,TGTGCCACCTCTGGCACTGAAGCTTTCTTT,CATSGTEAFF
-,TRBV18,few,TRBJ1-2,TGTGCCAGCTCACCACCGGGTCCGGGACACCCGTATGGCTACACCTTC,CASSPPGPGHPYGYTF
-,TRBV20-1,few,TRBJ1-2,TGCAGTGCTAAAACCCCGATGTACACGGAATATGGCTACACCTTC,CSAKTPMYTEYGYTF
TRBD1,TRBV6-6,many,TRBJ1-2,TGTGCCAGCAGCCTCCCGGGACAGGGCCATGGCTACACCTTC,CASSLPGQGHGYTF
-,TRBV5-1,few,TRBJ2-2,TGCGCCAGCAGCTTGGTTGCCGGGAGTGACACCGGGGAGCTGTTTTTT,CASSLVAGSDTGELFF
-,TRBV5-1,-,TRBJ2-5,TGCGCCAGCAGCCAACAGGGTAGCCAAGAGACCCAGTACTTC,CASSQQGSQETQYF
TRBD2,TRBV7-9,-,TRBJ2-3,TGTGCCATGGGACTAGCGGGCACAGATACGCAGTATTTT,CAMGLAGTDTQYF
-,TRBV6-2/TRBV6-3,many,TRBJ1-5,TGTGCCAGCAGTGAATCGAGCAATCAGCCCCAGCATTTT,CASSESSNQPQHF
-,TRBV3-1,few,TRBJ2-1,TGTGCCAGCAGCCAAGAGGTCACCTCCAATGAGCAGTTCTTC,CASSQEVTSNEQFF
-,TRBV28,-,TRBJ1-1,TGTGCCAGCAGTTCCCCAGGGTTCGAGGGGGTTGAAGCTTTCTTT,CASSSPGFEGVEAFF
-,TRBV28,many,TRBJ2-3,TGTGCCAGCAGCCCTCCAGAGGACAGTAGACATACGCAGTATTTT,CASSPPEDSRHTQYF
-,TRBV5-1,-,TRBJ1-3,TGCGCCAGCGCTCCGGGGAGTACTGGAAACACCATATATTTT,CASAPGSTGNTIYF
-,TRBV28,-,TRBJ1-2,TGTGCCAGCAGTTTGGCGGATTTGAATGGCTACACCTTC,CASSLADLNGYTF
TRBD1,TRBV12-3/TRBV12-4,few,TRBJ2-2,TGTGCCAGCCGACAGGGGGTCAGTACCGGGGAGCTGTTTTTT,CASRQGVSTGELFF